Below are 27 T cell receptor beta chains sequenced from a single sample in a study of T cells in women clearing cervical HPV infection. Sequencing used immunoSEQ multiplex PCR; TCRdb keeps in-frame clones, though not all of them. The repertoire table contains around 21,000 clones. The sample comprised blood buffy coat. These receptors were obtained from a woman between 18 and 69 years old with a cervical HPV16 infection that either progressed to CIN3+ or cleared (not recorded which).

About this clone itself: The read terminates 3 residues ahead of where the CDR3 ends, so the germline J gene completes it. V gene TRBV5-1 combines with J gene TRBJ1-2; D perhaps matches TRBD1 (6 bases). Germline-derived CDR1 and CDR2 are SGHRS and YFSETQ. Trimming shortened V by 4 bases and J by 1 base, and 14 bases separated the two germline ends. The CDR3 has 15 residues. The CDR3 region is CASSPAGVGNYGYTF. CDR3 DNA (partial): TGCGCCAGCAGCCCTGCAGGGGTCGGTAACTATGGC.

As regards this clone: The read terminates 3 residues ahead of where the CDR3 ends, so the germline J gene completes it. The chain uses TRBV7-8 and TRBJ1-4, with D perhaps matching TRBD1 (6 bases). The length of the CDR3 is 14 residues. With 1 base removed from V and 10 bases from J, the gap between germline ends came to 13 bases. Germline V CDR1 and CDR2: SGHVS, FQNEAQ. Partial CDR3 DNA: TGTGCCAGCAGCTTAGTTAGGACAGACCGAAAA. As protein: CASSLVRTDRK. The whole CDR3 sequence reads CASSLVRTDRKLFF.

A word on this clone: The CDR3 end is not reached by the read, which stops 3 residues before it; the germline J gene fills it in. V is TRBV18 and J is TRBJ1-1; D is possibly TRBD1 (5 bases). Looked up from germline, CDR1 is KGHSH and CDR2 is LQKENI. This CDR3 contains 14 residues. The part of the CDR3 DNA that was read is TGTGCCAGCTCACCCCCGGGGGGTTTCGGGGAA. Its protein product is CASSPPGGFGE. The CDR3 reads in full as CASSPPGGFGEAFF.

As for this clone: Read coverage stops 3 residues before the CDR3 terminus; the germline J gene supplies the remainder. The chain combines TRBV18 with TRBJ1-2; 11 bases align to TRBD1. With V trimmed by 2 bases and J by 7 bases, 6 bases remained unmatched. This CDR3 contains 15 residues. Germline V gene sequence: CDR1 KGHSH, CDR2 LQKENI. The CDR3 reads CASSPAGTGGSGYTF. The CDR3 DNA, read in part, is TGTGCCAGCTCACCAGCCGGGACAGGGGGATCTGGC.

With respect to this clone: The CDR3 end lies 3 residues beyond the end of the read and is filled in from the germline J gene. The rearrangement links TRBV20-1 to TRBJ2-5; D may be TRBD2 (6 bases). Trimming took 0 bases from V and 5 from J, leaving 13 bases between them. This CDR3 is built from 14 residues. Germline V gene sequence: CDR1 DFQATT, CDR2 SNEGSKA (reference sequence). The covered CDR3 bases are TGCAGTGCTAGAGAGGAACTAGGAGGGGAGACC. This translates into CSAREELGGET. The whole CDR3 region reads CSAREELGGETQYF.

On this clone: Sequencing ends 3 residues short of the CDR3 end; the germline J gene provides the rest. This chain connects TRBV13 to TRBJ2-7; TRBD1 agrees at 9 bases. The CDR3 length is 14 residues. V gave up 8 bases and J gave up 4 bases; unmatched junction bases: 9. Germline CDR1 and CDR2: PRHDT and FYEKMQ (reference sequence). CDR3 loop: CASRKQGASYEQYF. The sequenced part of the CDR3 DNA is TGTGCCAGCCGAAAACAGGGGGCGTCTTACGAG. Variable domain in full (rest from reference TRBV13 and TRBJ2-7): AAGVIQSPRHLIKEKRETATLKCYPIPRHDTVYWYQQGPGQDPQFLISFYEKMQSDKGSIPDRFSAQQFSDYHSELNMSSLELGDSALYFCASRKQGASYEQYFGPGTRLTVT.

Worth noting for this clone: The sequence runs out 3 residues before the end of the CDR3; the remainder is reconstructed from the germline J gene. The V call is TRBV30, the J call TRBJ2-2; 7 positions agree with TRBD1. The CDR3 spans 15 residues. Germline CDR1 reads GTSNPN; CDR2 reads SVGIG (reference sequence). Partial CDR3 DNA: TGTGCCTGGAGTGTACCCGACAGGGTTAATTCACCG. This translates into CAWSVPDRVNSP. The whole CDR3 reads CAWSVPDRVNSPLFF. The full variable domain, in which reference TRBV30 and TRBJ2-2 provide the parts outside the CDR3, is SQTIHQWPATLVQPVGSPLSLECTVEGTSNPNLYWYRQAAGRGLQLLFYSVGIGQISSEVPQNLSASRPQDRQFILSSKKLLLSDSGFYLCAWSVPDRVNSPLFFGEGSRLTVL.

As concerns this clone: The read halts 3 residues ahead of the CDR3 end, with the missing end drawn from the germline J gene. J is TRBJ1-5 and V is TRBV12-5; unclear D gene. Trimming removed 6 bases at V and 2 bases at J, with 17 bases between. This CDR3 comprises 16 residues. Germline values: CDR1 LGHNT, CDR2 FRNRAP. The sequenced part of the CDR3 DNA is TGTGCTAGTGGCCCGCCGTTTGGTGAGGGCAATCAGCCC. Encoded protein: CASGPPFGEGNQP. The CDR3 in full is CASGPPFGEGNQPQHF.

Remarks on this clone: Read data end 3 residues before the CDR3 end; the end is taken from the germline J gene. The V and J genes are TRBV7-8 and TRBJ1-2; no definite D call. Germline V gene sequence: CDR1 SGHVS, CDR2 FQNEAQ. V was cut by 4 bases and J by 1 base, with 4 bases left in between. There are 12 residues in the CDR3. The sequenced part of the CDR3 DNA is TGTGCCAGCAGCTACAGTAACTATGGC. Translation: CASSYSNYG. The entire CDR3 is CASSYSNYGYTF.

On this clone: With the read ending 3 residues before the CDR3 end, the germline J gene is used to fill in that end. This chain joins TRBV29-1 and TRBJ2-3, with a tentative D call TRBD1 (6 bases). Germline V gene data show CDR1 as SQVTM and CDR2 as ANQGSEA. Trimming removed 6 bases from V and 1 base from J, with 14 bases in between. The length of the CDR3 is 14 residues. The CDR3 bases that were read are TGCAGCGTCAAGGCAGGGGTACGCACAGATACG. This encodes CSVKAGVRTDT. The whole CDR3 reads CSVKAGVRTDTQYF.

The CDR3 DNA, read in part, is TGCAGTGCTAGAGCTGTGGCAGGGGAA. Translated: CSARAVAGE. The full CDR3 reads CSARAVAGEAFF. This chain uses TRBV20-1 with TRBJ1-1, with D possibly matching TRBD1 (5 bases). The read finishes 3 residues shy of the CDR3 end, and the germline J gene is used to complete it. The germline V gene encodes CDR1 DFQATT and CDR2 SNEGSKA (reference sequence). The CDR3 has 12 amino acids.

To note about this clone: The missing CDR3 end, 3 residues past where the read stops, is filled in from the germline J gene. The chain couples TRBV20-1 to TRBJ2-3, with 12 bases that match TRBD2. Germline CDR1 and CDR2: DFQATT and SNEGSKA (reference sequence). Trimming removed 6 bases from V and 0 bases from J; junction bases left unmatched: 10. The length of the CDR3 is 17 residues. The CDR3 DNA, read in part, is TGCAGTGCAGAGCCGGGACTAGCGGGCTCTAGCACAGATACG. Translation gives CSAEPGLAGSSTDT. The entire CDR3 sequence reads CSAEPGLAGSSTDTQYF.

Of note for this clone: The CDR3 is cut off 3 residues early in the read; its end comes from the germline J gene. The chain carries TRBV5-1 and TRBJ1-2, with TRBD1 identical over 9 bases. Germline CDR1 SGHRS, CDR2 YFSETQ. The CDR3 runs to 13 residues. CDR3 DNA, as far as it was read: TGCGCCAGCAGCCAGGGACAGGGCGAACTC. Protein: CASSQGQGEL. The whole CDR3 sequence is CASSQGQGELYTF.

In regard to this clone: The CDR3 is cut off 3 residues early in the read; its end comes from the germline J gene. This chain uses TRBV7-9 with TRBJ1-4; 7 bases fit TRBD1. Germline V gene lookup returns CDR1 SEHNR and CDR2 FQNEAQ (reference sequence). The length of the CDR3 is 15 residues. The sequenced part of the CDR3 DNA is TGTGCCAGCAGCTCCCCGGGACAGCCTCATTCACCA. Its protein is CASSSPGQPHSP. In full, the CDR3 reads CASSSPGQPHSPLFF.

For this clone: The missing CDR3 end, 3 residues past where the read stops, is filled in from the germline J gene. The chain carries TRBV20-1 and TRBJ1-1, with a possible D match to TRBD1 (6 bases). Trimming left V 5 bases short and J 3 bases short, with 13 bases between. Per germline, CDR1 DFQATT and CDR2 SNEGSKA (reference sequence). This CDR3 contains 13 residues. The CDR3 bases that were read are TGCAGTGCTGTGCAGGACAGTTACACTGAA. This encodes CSAVQDSYTE. The CDR3 reads in full as CSAVQDSYTEAFF.

Worth noting for this clone: The CDR3 is cut off 3 residues early in the read; its end comes from the germline J gene. The chain has TRBV7-3 and TRBJ2-3; 9 nucleotides match TRBD2. Germline CDR1 SGHTA, CDR2 FQGTGA. V lost 2 bases and J lost 2; bases outside the gene matches: 2. CDR3 size: 15 residues. The DNA read from the CDR3 is TGTGCCAGCAGCTTACAGCGGGGGGACACAGATACG. Encoded protein: CASSLQRGDTDT. Given in full, the CDR3 is CASSLQRGDTDTQYF. Drawing the rest from reference TRBV7-3 and TRBJ2-3, the complete variable domain is GAGVSQTPSNKVTEKGKYVELRCDPISGHTALYWYRQSLGQGPEFLIYFQGTGAADDSGLPNDRFFAVRPEGSVSTLKIQRTERGDSAVYLCASSLQRGDTDTQYFGPGTRLTVL.

Concerning this clone itself: Read sequence stops 3 residues before the CDR3 end, and the germline J gene provides the missing end. This rearrangement joins TRBV10-3 to TRBJ1-1; the D gene is possibly TRBD1 (6 bases). Trimming pared 4 bases from V and 4 bases from J, leaving 10 bases between. The V gene's germline CDR1 is ENHRY and CDR2 SYGVKD. The length of the CDR3 is 13 residues. The CDR3: CAISGGGGTEAFF. CDR3 bases read: TGTGCCATCAGTGGAGGGGGAGGCACTGAA.

On this clone: The read falls 3 residues short of the CDR3 end, and the missing part is taken from the germline J gene. The chain links TRBV7-8 to TRBJ2-1; TRBD1 matches 8 bases. From germline, CDR1 is SGHVS and CDR2 FQNEAQ. The ends lost 8 bases at V and 6 bases at J; junction bases unmatched: 12. The CDR3 contains 15 residues. CDR3 protein: CASRTGIGLGNEQFF. The covered CDR3 bases are TGTGCCAGCCGGACAGGGATCGGCCTCGGCAATGAG.

A word on this clone: Sequencing ends 3 residues short of the CDR3 end; the germline J gene provides the rest. The chain combines TRBV19 with TRBJ2-1; D is ambiguous. V was shortened by 3 bases and J by 8 bases, with 17 bases between the two germline ends. Germline V gene sequence: CDR1 LNHDA, CDR2 SQIVND (reference sequence). This CDR3 is 15 amino acids long. The covered CDR3 bases are TGTGCCAGTAGTATTAGGGCTTCCAGGAAGGATGAG. It specifies CASSIRASRKDE. The full-length CDR3 reads as CASSIRASRKDEQFF.

Points on this clone: Read coverage stops 3 residues before the CDR3 terminus; the germline J gene supplies the remainder. The gene calls are TRBV18 and TRBJ2-4; D gene uncertain. The CDR3 totals 12 residues. Germline CDR1 and CDR2: KGHSH and LQKENI. The CDR3 loop reads CASSADQETQYF. The part of the CDR3 DNA that was read is TGTGCCAGCTCAGCCGATCAGGAGACT.

A remark on this clone: The observed sequence ends 3 residues before the CDR3 terminus, with the missing tail filled in from the germline J gene. The chain has TRBV18 and TRBJ1-1; 9 bases are shared with TRBD1. The germline gives CDR1 KGHSH, CDR2 LQKENI. The CDR3 sequence is 14 residues long. CDR3: CASSPGQGGIEAFF. The covered CDR3 bases are TGTGCCAGCTCACCGGGACAGGGCGGGATAGAA.

For this clone: The CDR3 end lies 3 residues beyond the end of the read and is filled in from the germline J gene. The chain has TRBV20-1 and TRBJ1-4, with D tentatively TRBD1 (5 bases). The CDR3 consists of 14 residues. Germline V CDR1 and CDR2: DFQATT, SNEGSKA (reference sequence). CDR3 bases read: TGCAGTGCTAGTCCAGGGTTAATTAATTCACCA. This gives the protein CSASPGLINSP. The complete CDR3 protein is CSASPGLINSPLFF.

With respect to this clone: From the germline J gene comes the end of the CDR3, since the read stops 3 residues before it. The chain has TRBV7-3 and TRBJ1-1; 9 positions match TRBD1. With V trimmed by 0 bases and J by 5 bases, 4 bases remained unmatched. Germline V gene lookup returns CDR1 SGHTA and CDR2 FQGTGA. This CDR3 has 15 residues. The sequenced part of the CDR3 DNA is TGTGCCAGCAGCTTAACCGGGACAGGGAAGACTGAA. Translation gives CASSLTGTGKTE. The complete CDR3 sequence is CASSLTGTGKTEAFF.

Comments on this clone: The read comes to an end 3 residues before the CDR3 does, leaving the germline J gene to fill in the end. The chain links TRBV27 to TRBJ2-3; 7 bases map to TRBD1. V trimming: 3 bases; J trimming: 0 bases; junction bases outside the gene matches: 3. This CDR3 has 15 amino acids. The V gene's germline CDR1 is MNHEY and CDR2 SMNVEV (reference sequence). CDR3 DNA (partial): TGTGCCAGCAGTTTCAAGGGGGCTAGCACAGATACG. The encoded protein is CASSFKGASTDT. In full, the CDR3 reads CASSFKGASTDTQYF.

This clone counts as medium-sized (0.01 to 0.1%) by frequency. The read stops 3 residues short of the end of the CDR3; the missing end is completed from the germline J gene. The V and J genes are TRBV18 and TRBJ2-7; no clear D. CDR3 size: 13 residues. The V and J ends lost 5 bases and 5 bases respectively, with 13 bases between them. The germline V gene encodes CDR1 KGHSH and CDR2 LQKENI. CDR3 amino acids: CASSGDAFHEQYF. The CDR3 DNA, read in part, is TGTGCCAGCTCAGGTGATGCGTTCCACGAG.

Remarks on this clone: The read ends 3 residues before the CDR3 terminus; that terminus is restored from the germline J gene. The chain carries TRBV4-1 and TRBJ2-5; 7 nucleotides agree with TRBD1. The V segment lost 0 bases and the J segment 0 bases; nucleotides outside the gene matches: 7. Per the germline V gene, CDR1 is MGHRA and CDR2 is YSYEKL. This CDR3 has 17 residues. CDR3 region: CASSQETGSYYQETQYF. CDR3 bases read: TGCGCCAGCAGCCAAGAGACAGGGTCCTACTACCAAGAGACC.

Concerning this clone: From the germline J gene comes the end of the CDR3, since the read stops 3 residues before it. The J gene is TRBJ2-2, the V gene TRBV20-1, with unresolved D. Per germline, CDR1 DFQATT and CDR2 SNEGSKA (reference sequence). V gave up 7 bases and J gave up 1 base, with 10 bases separating them. The CDR3 is made up of 13 amino acids. The CDR3: CSVPPGNTGELFF. The DNA read from the CDR3 is TGCAGTGTCCCCCCAGGGAACACCGGGGAG.